Listed below are T cell receptor beta chains from one sample, sequenced in a study of blood T cells in healthy people across ages. One entry per CDR3 protein, called by TCRdb with MiXCR from the 5' RACE reads. This table holds some 920,000 distinct CDR3 sequences, roughly 51% found once. Input material: blood. These receptors were obtained from an older woman in good health. Both conserved end residues are part of each CDR3. The order of the fields is J gene, clone size, D gene, V gene, CDR3 DNA, CDR3 protein. D genes are given only for firm matches. Clone size is not always given. Where it is, it says once, few, many or a class for expanded clones.

TRBJ2-6 NA TRBD2 TRBV13 TGTGCCAGCAGCCCCGGACTAGCGGGGAACTCTGGGGCCAACGTCCTGACTTTC CASSPGLAGNSGANVLTF
TRBJ1-3 NA NA TRBV13 TGTGCCAGCAGCTTAGGCCTCGGGGGCGCCCCTGGAAACACCATATATTTT CASSLGLGGAPGNTIYF
TRBJ2-1 NA TRBD2 TRBV20-1 TGCAGTGCTGGCGGGAGGACCGACTCCAATGAGCAGTTCTTC CSAGGRTDSNEQFF
TRBJ2-7 few TRBD2 TRBV6-1 TGTGCCAGCAGGCGGACTAGCGGCGACCCCTACGAGCAGTACTTC CASRRTSGDPYEQYF
TRBJ2-3 NA NA TRBV4-3 TGCGCCAGCAGCCAACCCCCGGACTGGCGGGACAGCACAGATACGCAGTATTTT CASSQPPDWRDSTDTQYF
TRBJ2-3 NA TRBD1 TRBV7-2 TGTGCCAGCAGCCGACAGGGGGGGGCAGGAGCAGATACGCAGTATTTT CASSRQGGAGADTQYF
TRBJ2-5 NA NA TRBV30 TGTGCCTGGAACGTAGGAGGCATAGAGGAGACCCAGTACTTC CAWNVGGIEETQYF
TRBJ2-1 few NA TRBV14 TGTGCCAGCAGCTCCCACCTCGGGACCCCGCGGGATGAGCAGTTCTTC CASSSHLGTPRDEQFF
TRBJ2-1 few TRBD2 TRBV29-1 TGCAGCGTTTTACTAGCGCGGCATGAGCAGTTCTTC CSVLLARHEQFF
TRBJ2-5 few TRBD2 TRBV20-1 TGCAGTGCCCGGGGTAGCGGGAGTGGTGTACAAGAGACCCAGTACTTC CSARGSGSGVQETQYF
TRBJ2-7 NA NA TRBV20-1 TGCAGTGCTACATCTGGCCTCTTCTACGAGCAGTACTTC CSATSGLFYEQYF
TRBJ2-4 NA NA TRBV7-9 TGTGCCAGCAGCTTATTCTCCAAAAACGTTCAGTACTTC CASSLFSKNVQYF
TRBJ2-7 NA NA TRBV15 TGTGCCACCAGCAGAGATCGGCCCTCTCACGAGCAGTACTTC CATSRDRPSHEQYF
TRBJ2-3 NA TRBD2 TRBV28 TGTGCCAGCCCGGAGAAAGGGACTAGCGGGGGTAGCACAGATACGCAGTATTTT CASPEKGTSGGSTDTQYF
TRBJ2-7 few NA TRBV28 TGTGCCAGCAGTTTGTCGGACTCTCTGGTATACGAGCAGTACTTC CASSLSDSLVYEQYF
TRBJ1-2 NA TRBD1 TRBV7-2 TGTGCCAGCAGCTCCCCGCCGGGACAGCAAACTAACTATGGCTACACCTTC CASSSPPGQQTNYGYTF
TRBJ1-1 NA TRBD1 TRBV20-1 TGCAGTGCCAGAGGGGGCAGAGCTTTCTTT CSARGGRAFF
TRBJ1-4 NA NA TRBV18 TGTGCCAACTCACGACAGGAGAATGAAAAACTGTTTTTT CANSRQENEKLFF
TRBJ2-7 NA TRBD2 TRBV12-3/TRBV12-4 TGTGCCAGCAGTTTTGCCCCTAGCGGGTACTCCTACGAGCAGTACTTC CASSFAPSGYSYEQYF
TRBJ2-5 few NA TRBV7-2 TGTGCCAGCAGCTTAGCTACGGGGCGCCAAGAGACCCAGTACTTC CASSLATGRQETQYF
TRBJ2-3 NA NA TRBV12-3/TRBV12-4 TGTGCCAGCAGCAGTATGGGGGGAGATACGCAGTATTTT CASSSMGGDTQYF
TRBJ2-5 NA NA TRBV4-2 TGTGCCAGCAGCCAAGATGGTCGGAAACAAGAGACCCAGTACTTC CASSQDGRKQETQYF
TRBJ2-7 NA TRBD2 TRBV11-2 TGTGCCAGCAGCGGGGGTAGCGGGAGCTCCTACGAGCAGTACTTC CASSGGSGSSYEQYF
TRBJ2-5 NA NA TRBV28 TGTGCCAGCAGTAAAATAGGGGAAGGGAATCAAGAGACCCAGTACTTC CASSKIGEGNQETQYF
TRBJ1-5 NA TRBD1 TRBV12-3/TRBV12-4 TGTGCCAGCAGTTCCGGGGTACAGGGGAATCAGCCCCAGCATTTT CASSSGVQGNQPQHF
TRBJ1-1 few NA TRBV12-3/TRBV12-4 TGTGCCAGCAGTCCCTTAGGGAGGGGCCCTACACCAGTTACTGAAGCTTTCTTT CASSPLGRGPTPVTEAFF
TRBJ1-2 NA NA TRBV20-1 TGCAGTGCTCCCGGGGGTCCCTATGGCTACACCTTC CSAPGGPYGYTF
TRBJ2-7 NA NA TRBV7-2 TGTGCCAGCAGCTTATCCCTCCGAACAGGGAACGAGCAGTACTTC CASSLSLRTGNEQYF